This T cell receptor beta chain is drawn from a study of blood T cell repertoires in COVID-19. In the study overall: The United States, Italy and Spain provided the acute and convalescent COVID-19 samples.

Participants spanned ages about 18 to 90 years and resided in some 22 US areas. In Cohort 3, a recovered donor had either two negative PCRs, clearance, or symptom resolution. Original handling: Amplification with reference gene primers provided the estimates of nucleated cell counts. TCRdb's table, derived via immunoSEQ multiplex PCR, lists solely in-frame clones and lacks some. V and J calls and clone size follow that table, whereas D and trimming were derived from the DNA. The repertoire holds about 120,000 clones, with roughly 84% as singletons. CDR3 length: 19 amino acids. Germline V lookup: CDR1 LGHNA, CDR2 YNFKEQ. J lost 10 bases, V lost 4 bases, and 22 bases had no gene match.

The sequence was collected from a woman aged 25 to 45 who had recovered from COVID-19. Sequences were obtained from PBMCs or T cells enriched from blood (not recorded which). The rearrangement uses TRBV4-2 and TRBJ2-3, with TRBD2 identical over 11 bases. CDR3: CASSPQGLAGRRGQMAQYF. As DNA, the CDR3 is TGTGCCAGCAGCCCCCAAGGACTAGCGGGTAGGCGGGGTCAGATGGCGCAGTATTTT.